The rows below give T cell receptor beta chains drawn from one sample of a study of CD8 T cells in Susac syndrome. TCRdb itself ran the immunoSEQ multiplex PCR reads through MiXCR, one entry per CDR3 protein. The sample lists 130,000 to 150,000 distinct CDR3 sequences, approximately 93% occurring once. Sequenced input: CD4+ T cells from PBMCs. The source is a human donor in good health. CDR3s include the opening cysteine and the closing phenylalanine or tryptophan. The D gene is left open where the match is weak. A row's size may be missing; if present it is once, few, many or a size class.

NA	TRBJ1-1	TRBV3-1	TRBD1	CASRRTGRWTEAFF	TGTGCCAGCAGAAGGACAGGGAGGTGGACTGAAGCTTTCTTT
once	TRBJ2-3	TRBV12-3/TRBV12-4	NA	CASSPRGARSRTDTQYF	TGTGCCAGCAGTCCCCGAGGAGCGAGGAGCCGCACAGATACGCAGTATTTT
once	TRBJ2-7	TRBV19	NA	CASSLGKSYEQYF	TGTGCCAGTAGTCTTGGGAAATCCTACGAGCAGTACTTC
NA	TRBJ2-5	TRBV19	NA	CASSIDQETQYF	TGTGCCAGTAGTATAGACCAAGAGACCCAGTACTTC
NA	TRBJ1-3	TRBV23-1	TRBD1	CASSRRTGEVGNTIYF	TGCGCCAGCAGTCGCCGGACAGGGGAAGTAGGAAACACCATATATTTT
NA	TRBJ2-7	TRBV20-1	NA	CSALPYSSYEQYF	TGCAGTGCTCTCCCTTATAGCTCCTACGAGCAGTACTTC
NA	TRBJ1-1	TRBV6-6	NA	CASIMASGFMNTEAFF	TGTGCCAGCATTATGGCGTCGGGATTCATGAACACTGAAGCTTTCTTT
NA	TRBJ2-7	TRBV10-3	NA	CAISESDSVSSYEQYF	TGTGCCATCAGTGAGTCGGATTCGGTTAGCTCCTACGAGCAGTACTTC
NA	TRBJ2-3	TRBV6-2/TRBV6-3	NA	CASDRRGPSSGDTQYF	TGTGCCAGCGACCGCCGGGGACCATCGTCCGGAGATACGCAGTATTTT
NA	TRBJ2-7	TRBV19	NA	CASRLRERDYEQYF	TGTGCCAGTAGGCTCCGGGAGAGAGACTACGAGCAGTACTTC
NA	TRBJ2-3	TRBV20-1	TRBD1	CSAALGTGGTDTQYF	TGCAGTGCTGCCCTCGGGACAGGGGGAACAGATACGCAGTATTTT
NA	TRBJ1-5	TRBV7-9	NA	CASSLAGEGQPQHF	TGTGCCAGCAGCTTAGCGGGAGAGGGACAGCCCCAGCATTTT